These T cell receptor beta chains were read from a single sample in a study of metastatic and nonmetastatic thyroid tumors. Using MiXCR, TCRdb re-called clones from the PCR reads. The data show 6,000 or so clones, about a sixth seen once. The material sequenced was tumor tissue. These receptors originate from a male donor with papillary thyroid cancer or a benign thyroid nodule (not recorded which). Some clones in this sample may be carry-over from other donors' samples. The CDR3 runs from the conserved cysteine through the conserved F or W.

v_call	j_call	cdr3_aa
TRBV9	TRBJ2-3	CASSSQASLADTQYF
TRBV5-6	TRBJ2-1	CASSLASEQFF
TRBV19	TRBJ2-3	CASTITSLGTDTQYF
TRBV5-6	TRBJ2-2	CASFGWSTGELFF
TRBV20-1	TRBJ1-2	CSASFFNSKTVNYGYTF
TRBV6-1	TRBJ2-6	CASSPRVSVANVLTF
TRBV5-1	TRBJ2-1	CASRKGGVGNEQFF
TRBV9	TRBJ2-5	CASSVGVLGSGAETQYF
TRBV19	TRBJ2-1	CASSISLGQVRNEQFF
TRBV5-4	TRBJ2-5	CASSGGRSGTQYF
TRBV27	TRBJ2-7	CASSKGQGSPYEQYF
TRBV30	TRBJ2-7	CAWSGGGEQYF
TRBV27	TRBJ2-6	CASSLLRTAGANVLTF
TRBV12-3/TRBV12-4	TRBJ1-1	CASSWTGRGTEAFF
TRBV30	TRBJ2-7	CAWSVQTGSNEQYF
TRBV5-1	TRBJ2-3	CASSRGLTTDTQYF
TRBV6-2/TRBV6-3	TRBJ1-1	CASTGQENTGAFF
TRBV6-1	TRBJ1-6	CASSGDAGNSPLHF
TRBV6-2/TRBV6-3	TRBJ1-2	CASSIIGTVDGYTF
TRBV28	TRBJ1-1	CANSLGLMKGRDTEAFF
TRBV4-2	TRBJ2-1	CASSQGGRKNNEQFF
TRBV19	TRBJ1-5	CASTLYAYQRNSNQPQHF
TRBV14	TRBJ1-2	CASSQGGGSGYTF
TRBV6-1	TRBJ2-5	CARSRFAERETQYF
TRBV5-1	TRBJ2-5	CASSLEDSRQETQYF
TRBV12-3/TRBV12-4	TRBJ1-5	CASSFTDQPQHF
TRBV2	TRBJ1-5	CASRGRYSNQPQHF
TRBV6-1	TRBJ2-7	CASRGLAGVNEQYF
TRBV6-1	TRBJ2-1	CASSGGLAGAYNEQFF
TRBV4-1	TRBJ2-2	CASSQMVTTSNTGELFF
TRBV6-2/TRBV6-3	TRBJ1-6	CASSYVQATTSSYNSPLHF
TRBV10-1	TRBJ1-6	CASSGPNSPLHF
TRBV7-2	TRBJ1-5	CASSLEVNQPQHF
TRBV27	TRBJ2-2	CASKTGGRRTGELFF
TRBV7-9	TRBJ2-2	CASSFGELFF
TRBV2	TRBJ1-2	CASRPRGRRGYTF
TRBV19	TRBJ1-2	CASSIDPNYGYTF
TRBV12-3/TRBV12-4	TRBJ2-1	CASTGLDYNEQFF
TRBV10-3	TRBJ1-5	CAIGDGSNQPQHF